This T cell receptor (beta chain) was documented in a study of cytomegalovirus exposure and HLA in healthy donors. Findings and limits, study-wide: Likely technical artifact: a cluster of highly shared sequence variants.

The CDR3 has 18 amino acids. The V end lost 1 base, the J end lost 1 base, and 18 bases lay between the germline ends. Germline loops: CDR1 LNHNV, CDR2 YYDKDF (reference sequence). Amplification used 60 Vbeta primers and 13 Jbeta primers. Repertoires were generated with immunoSEQ multiplex PCR, while TCRdb's copy carries only in-frame clones and drops some. The sample records 100,000 to 150,000 clones, around 77% being singletons. Worth noting for this clone: Its antigen is unknown.

These donors counted as nominally healthy when sampled, but unrecorded immune exposures were likely. The V and J genes are TRBV15 and TRBJ2-3; unclear D gene. The receptor was isolated from a woman in her forties in good health and CMV-seropositive. Source material: PBMCs. The CDR3 loop is CATSRAAAVVLGTDTQYF. The CDR3 DNA follows: TGTGCCACCAGCAGAGCCGCGGCAGTTGTCCTCGGCACAGATACGCAGTATTTT.